Shown below are 7 T cell receptor beta chains from a single sample sequenced in a study of Ad26.COV2.S vaccination and SARS-CoV-2 variants. The method was immunoSEQ multiplex PCR; TCRdb's version includes in-frame clones alone and lacks a portion of them. The sample shows some 480,000 clones, roughly nine tenths of them seen only once. The sample's treatment: 15 to 20 received Ad26.COV2.S at low or high dose, single or two shots; about 5 received placebo; per-sample allocation not given. Sampling was done on day 63 after the first vaccine or placebo injection. The source material was peripheral blood, sampled in a trial of Ad26.COV2.S vaccine versus placebo. Receptors originate from a person between 18 and 65 years old who received the Ad26.COV2.S COVID-19 vaccine or a placebo.

This clone is a singleton in its sample. The chain employs TRBV7-9 and TRBJ2-3; 9 bases match TRBD2. Trimming cost V 5 bases and J 4 bases; bases outside gene matches: 7. There are 15 residues in the CDR3. CDR1 SEHNR and CDR2 FQNEAQ come from the germline V gene (reference sequence). CDR3: CASSRLAGAADTQYF. The CDR3 region has the DNA TGTGCCAGCAGCCGATTAGCGGGAGCTGCAGATACGCAGTATTTT.

The chain carries TRBV5-6 and TRBJ2-5, with a weak D call TRBD2 (6 bases). V was cut by 0 bases and J by 7 bases, with 22 bases left in between. The germline CDR1 and CDR2 sequences are SGHDT and YYEEEE. The CDR3 runs 17 residues. The CDR3 sequence is CASSLGGGTTSVGTQYF. CDR3 nucleotides: TGTGCCAGCAGCTTGGGCGGAGGGACGACCTCGGTAGGGACCCAGTACTTC.

This chain connects TRBV6-5 to TRBJ2-6; possibly TRBD1 for D (5 bases). This CDR3 is 15 amino acids long. V shed 5 bases and J shed 2 bases, with 10 bases lying between them. Germline V gives CDR1 MNHEY, CDR2 SVGAGI. The CDR3, as DNA: TGTGCCAGCAGTCACAACAGGCCTGGGGCCAACGTCCTGACTTTC. The encoded protein is CASSHNRPGANVLTF.

This rearrangement joins TRBV28 to TRBJ1-1; TRBD1 is a possible D gene (6 bases). CDR3 length: 12 amino acids. In germline, CDR1 is MDHEN, CDR2 SYDVKM. Trimming took off 2 bases at V and 8 bases at J, with 9 bases between the two ends. The CDR3 region has the DNA TGTGCCAGCAGTTTACAGGGGCTAGAAGCTTTCTTT. Translated: CASSLQGLEAFF.

This chain connects TRBV28 to TRBJ1-6; a weak D match, TRBD1 (6 bases). The V gene lost 7 bases and the J gene lost 6 bases, with 16 bases spanning the gap. Per the germline V gene, CDR1 is MDHEN and CDR2 is SYDVKM. The CDR3 length is 15 residues. The CDR3 is CASTLSGGPNSPLHF. In DNA form, the CDR3 reads TGTGCCAGCACCCTCAGCGGGGGGCCTAATTCACCCCTCCACTTT.

The chain recombines TRBV5-4 with TRBJ2-5, with 7 bases that match TRBD2. The CDR3 contains 12 residues. CDR1 is SGHNT and CDR2 is YYREEE in the germline V gene (reference sequence). Trimming at V came to 5 bases and at J to 3 bases, leaving 1 base not matched to a gene. This chain's CDR3 is CASRGREETQYF. Here the CDR3 DNA reads TGTGCCAGCAGGGGGAGGGAAGAGACCCAGTACTTC.

This chain connects TRBV5-1 to TRBJ1-1, with D unclear. Germline V lookup: CDR1 SGHRS, CDR2 YFSETQ. CDR3 length: 13 residues. Trimming took off 2 bases at V and 3 bases at J, with 8 bases between the two ends. The CDR3 region has the DNA TGCGCCAGCAGCTTAGAACGGGACACTGAAGCTTTCTTT. It yields the protein CASSLERDTEAFF.